This TCR beta chain was documented in a study of long-term antiretroviral therapy in people with HIV. At survey level, the immunoSEQ assay was run in its v3.0 version. Here immunoSEQ multiplex PCR was the method, and the copy in TCRdb shows in-frame clones only, minus some. The table lists 32,000 or so clones, approximately 85% of them singletons. Unmatched junction bases numbered 6, after V lost 5 bases and J lost 3 bases. The CDR3 is 16 residues long. CDR1 SEHNR and CDR2 FQNEAQ come from the germline V gene (reference sequence). This sequence originates from a young man with HIV. The sequences come from unsorted PBMCs, collected around 3.3 years after starting antiretroviral therapy. This chain connects TRBV7-9 to TRBJ1-4; 10 nucleotides agree with TRBD1. The CDR3 DNA sequence: TGTGCCAGCAGCCCGACAGGGGGCAGAGCTAATGAAAAACTGTTTTTT. It is translated as CASSPTGGRANEKLFF.